This section outlines one T cell receptor beta chain sequence together with its context. The CDR3 is made up of 13 amino acids. Germline CDR1 and CDR2: SQVTM and ANQGSEA. With 6 bases clipped from V and 9 bases from J, the junction kept 9 bases outside the gene matches. This sample is drawn from a study of blood T cell repertoires in COVID-19. Sequenced by immunoSEQ multiplex PCR; TCRdb stores in-frame clones only, minus some. The sample lists 350,000 to 500,000 clones; over 85% were seen once. Sample: peripheral blood. This sequence was found in a man in his late teens or twenties with COVID-19, enrolled during active disease. The V call is TRBV29-1, the J call TRBJ2-1; 9 nucleotides align to TRBD2. The CDR3 spells CSVFGGRAIEQFF. The CDR3 nucleotides are TGCAGCGTCTTTGGCGGGAGGGCCATTGAGCAGTTCTTC.